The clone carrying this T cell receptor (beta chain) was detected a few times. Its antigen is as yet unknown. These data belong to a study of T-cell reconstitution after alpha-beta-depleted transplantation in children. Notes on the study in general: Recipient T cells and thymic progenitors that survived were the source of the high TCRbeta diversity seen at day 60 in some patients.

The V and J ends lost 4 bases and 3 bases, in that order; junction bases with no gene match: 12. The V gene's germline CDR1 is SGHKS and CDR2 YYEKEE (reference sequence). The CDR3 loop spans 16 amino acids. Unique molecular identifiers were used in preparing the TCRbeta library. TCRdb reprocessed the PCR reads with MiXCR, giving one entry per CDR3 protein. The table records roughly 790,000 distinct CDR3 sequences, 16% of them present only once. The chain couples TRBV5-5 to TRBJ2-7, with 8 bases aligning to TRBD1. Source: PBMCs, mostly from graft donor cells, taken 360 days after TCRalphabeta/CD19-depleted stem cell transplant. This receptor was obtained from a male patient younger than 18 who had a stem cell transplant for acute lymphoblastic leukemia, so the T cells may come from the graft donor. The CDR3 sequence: CASSPVPPQGVYEQYF. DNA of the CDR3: TGTGCCAGCAGCCCCGTCCCCCCACAGGGGGTCTACGAGCAGTACTTC.